This T cell receptor (beta chain) was recovered during a study of beta chain features in type 1 diabetes. Sequencing targeted expressed TCRB transcripts, as all isolated RNA had been reverse transcribed. Assay: immunoSEQ multiplex PCR; the TCRdb copy retains only in-frame clones and omits some. The sample holds under 300,000 clones, about 26% seen once. The CDR3 consists of 12 residues. V shed 5 bases and J shed 7 bases, with 9 bases lying between them. Germline V gives CDR1 SGHTA, CDR2 FQGNSA. This clone has a handful of counts. The TCR comes from a man aged 30 to 39 in good health. The gene calls are TRBV7-2 and TRBJ2-1; the D gene is possibly TRBD1 (5 bases). The sequenced sample was central memory CD4+ T cells from blood. The chain's CDR3 is CASSPDRNEQFF. The CDR3 coding sequence is TGTGCCAGCAGCCCTGACAGAAATGAGCAGTTCTTC.